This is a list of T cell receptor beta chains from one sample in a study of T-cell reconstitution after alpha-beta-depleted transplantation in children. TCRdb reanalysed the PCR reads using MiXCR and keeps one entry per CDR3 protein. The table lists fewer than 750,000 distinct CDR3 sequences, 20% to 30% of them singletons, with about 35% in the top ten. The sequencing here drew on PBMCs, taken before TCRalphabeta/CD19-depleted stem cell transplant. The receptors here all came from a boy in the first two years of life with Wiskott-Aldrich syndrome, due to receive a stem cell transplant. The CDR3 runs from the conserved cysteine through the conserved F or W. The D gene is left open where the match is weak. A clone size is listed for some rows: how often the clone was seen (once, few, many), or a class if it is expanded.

cdr3_nt: TGTGCCACCAGTGAGTACGGGAATCAGCCCCAGCATTTT; cdr3_aa: CATSEYGNQPQHF; v_call: TRBV24-1; d_call: .; clone_size: few; j_call: TRBJ1-5
cdr3_nt: TGCAGTGCCCGAGGGGCTAGCGGGACCTCAGATACGCAGTATTTT; cdr3_aa: CSARGASGTSDTQYF; v_call: TRBV20-1; d_call: TRBD2; clone_size: .; j_call: TRBJ2-3
cdr3_nt: TGTGCCAGCAGCCAGAACCGGGACAGGATAGATACGCAGTATTTT; cdr3_aa: CASSQNRDRIDTQYF; v_call: TRBV4-2; d_call: TRBD1; clone_size: .; j_call: TRBJ2-3
cdr3_nt: TGCAGTGCTAGGGTTATGGGGTATGGCTACACCTTC; cdr3_aa: CSARVMGYGYTF; v_call: TRBV20-1; d_call: .; clone_size: .; j_call: TRBJ1-2
cdr3_nt: TGTGCCAGCAGCATACAGGGGGCGAACACCGGGGAGCTGTTTTTT; cdr3_aa: CASSIQGANTGELFF; v_call: TRBV5-5; d_call: TRBD1; clone_size: few; j_call: TRBJ2-2
cdr3_nt: TGTGCTAGCAGCCAACTGGATAATTCACCCCTCCACTTT; cdr3_aa: CASSQLDNSPLHF; v_call: TRBV12-3/TRBV12-4; d_call: .; clone_size: .; j_call: TRBJ1-6
cdr3_nt: TGTGCCACCAGTGAAGGACCCCAGCATTTT; cdr3_aa: CATSEGPQHF; v_call: TRBV24-1; d_call: .; clone_size: few; j_call: TRBJ1-5
cdr3_nt: TGCGCCAGCAGCTTGGGCCTACAGTTGGATGAGCAGTTCTTC; cdr3_aa: CASSLGLQLDEQFF; v_call: TRBV5-1; d_call: .; clone_size: .; j_call: TRBJ2-1
cdr3_nt: TGTGCCAGCAGCTTACGGACAGGGCTCTACGAGCAGTACTTC; cdr3_aa: CASSLRTGLYEQYF; v_call: TRBV5-6; d_call: TRBD1; clone_size: few; j_call: TRBJ2-7
cdr3_nt: TGTGCCAGCAGCTTAGAACTAGCGGTACCAAATGAGCAGTTCTTC; cdr3_aa: CASSLELAVPNEQFF; v_call: TRBV7-2; d_call: TRBD2; clone_size: .; j_call: TRBJ2-1
cdr3_nt: TGTGCCAGCAGTTTACTAGTAGCTGAGCAGTTCTTC; cdr3_aa: CASSLLVAEQFF; v_call: TRBV28; d_call: .; clone_size: .; j_call: TRBJ2-1
cdr3_nt: TGCAGCGTTGAACTAGGGACAGGTGACTCCTACAATGAGCAGTTCTTC; cdr3_aa: CSVELGTGDSYNEQFF; v_call: TRBV29-1; d_call: TRBD1; clone_size: .; j_call: TRBJ2-1